What follows are 32 T cell receptor beta chains derived from one specimen sequenced in a study of vaccination and CD4 T cells after COVID-19. Their antigens are not known. Treatment described: approximately nine-day PBMC culture with coronavirus spike peptide pools or control peptides (ViraFEST assay). An Oncomine TCR Beta short-read assay was used to sequence the DNA from cultured CD4+ T cells. MiXCR, run by TCRdb on the PCR reads, gives a single entry per CDR3 protein. The sample shows more than 13,000 distinct CDR3 sequences, around a fifth of them seen only once. Here the sequenced sample was CD4+ T cells from blood, cultured in vitro, taken before SARS-CoV-2 vaccination. Every receptor here comes from a human donor who received a COVID-19 vaccine.

This clonotype was found a few times. V gene TRBV18 combines with J gene TRBJ1-5; D is perhaps TRBD1 (6 bases). The V gene lost 1 base and the J gene lost 7 bases, with 11 bases spanning the gap. This CDR3 has 14 residues. Germline V gene data show CDR1 as KGHSH and CDR2 as LQKENI. The CDR3 region is CASSPRGAGQPQHF. As DNA, the CDR3 is TGTGCCAGCTCACCACGGGGGGCTGGACAGCCCCAGCATTTT. The complete variable domain, with remaining parts taken from reference TRBV18 and TRBJ1-5, reads NAGVMQNPRHLVRRRGQEARLRCSPMKGHSHVYWYRQLPEEGLKFMVYLQKENIIDESGMPKERFSAEFPKEGPSILRIQQVVRGDSAAYFCASSPRGAGQPQHFGDGTRLSIL.

Only a few counts were recorded for this clonotype. The chain has TRBV19 and TRBJ1-3, with D possibly being TRBD1 (6 bases). Germline-derived CDR1 and CDR2 are LNHDA and SQIVND (reference sequence). Trimming took off 6 bases at V and 2 bases at J, with 11 bases between the two ends. The CDR3 covers 14 residues. CDR3 DNA: TGTGCCAGTAGCAGGACAGCGGCTGGAAACACCATATATTTT. Translating gives CASSRTAAGNTIYF.

This chain joins TRBV7-2 and TRBJ1-6, with D unclear. V shed 1 base and J shed 4 bases, with 2 bases lying between them. The germline V gene encodes CDR1 SGHTA and CDR2 FQGNSA. This CDR3 is built from 13 residues. CDR3 bases: TGTGCCAGCAGCTTAGAATATAATTCACCCCTCCACTTT. This gives the protein CASSLEYNSPLHF. The full variable domain, completed using reference TRBV7-2 and TRBJ1-6, is GAGVSQSPSNKVTEKGKDVELRCDPISGHTALYWYRQSLGQGLEFLIYFQGNSAPDKSGLPSDRFSAERTGGSVSTLTIQRTQQEDSAVYLCASSLEYNSPLHFGNGTRLTVT.

J is TRBJ2-3 and V is TRBV2; 13 bases fit TRBD2. Germline assignment: CDR1 SNHLY and CDR2 FYNNEI. This CDR3 is built from 20 residues. The V segment lost 7 bases and the J segment 0 bases; nucleotides outside the gene matches: 16. CDR3 DNA sequence: TGTGCCAGCAAACCCAGGACTAGCGGGGGCCTGTCGCCTAGCACAGATACGCAGTATTTT. Translation gives CASKPRTSGGLSPSTDTQYF.

The rearrangement uses TRBV20-1 and TRBJ2-5; 7 bases are shared with TRBD2. V lost 5 bases and J lost 5; bases outside the gene matches: 14. The CDR3 spans 15 residues. The V gene's germline CDR1 is DFQATT and CDR2 SNEGSKA (reference sequence). The CDR3 is CSAVPSGVGRETQYF. In DNA, the CDR3 is TGCAGTGCTGTACCGAGCGGGGTTGGGAGGGAGACCCAGTACTTC.

The chain couples TRBV5-7 to TRBJ1-4, with 8 bases matching TRBD1. TRBV5-7 is flagged as an ORF with uncertain function. Losses at the gene ends were 5 bases for V and 3 bases for J; bases not matched to a gene: 6. CDR3 size: 15 residues. CDR3 DNA: TGTGCCAGCAGACCAAGGACAGGGCCTAATGAAAAACTGTTTTTT. Encoded protein: CASRPRTGPNEKLFF.

This clonotype was detected only a few times. The chain uses TRBV7-9 and TRBJ2-1, with no clear D. This CDR3 has 13 amino acids. Deletions cut 1 base from V and 5 bases from J, with 6 bases between. The germline V gene encodes CDR1 SEHNR and CDR2 FQNEAQ (reference sequence). CDR3 DNA: TGTGCCAGCAGCTTAGATAGGCACAATGAGCAGTTCTTC. It yields the protein CASSLDRHNEQFF. The whole variable domain, remainder taken from reference TRBV7-9 and TRBJ2-1, is DTGVSQNPRHKITKRGQNVTFRCDPISEHNRLYWYRQTLGQGPEFLTYFQNEAQLEKSRLLSDRFSAERPKGSFSTLEIQRTEQGDSAMYLCASSLDRHNEQFFGPGTRLTVL.

This clonotype rates as medium-sized. The chain combines TRBV7-9 with TRBJ1-3, with 7 nucleotides matching TRBD1. Germline lookup yields CDR1 SEHNR and CDR2 FQNEAQ (reference sequence). The J segment lost 1 base and the V segment lost 2 bases, leaving 11 bases of the junction unmatched. This CDR3 is 18 amino acids long. The CDR3 loop reads CASSLLRQGGNSGNTIYF. In DNA form, the CDR3 reads TGTGCCAGCAGCTTACTCCGACAGGGAGGCAATTCTGGAAACACCATATATTTT.

This clonotype counts as medium-sized. The CDR3 loop is CASSLGNEVSPLHF. CDR3 DNA: TGTGCCAGCAGTTTGGGGAATGAAGTTTCACCCCTCCACTTT. V and J are TRBV27 and TRBJ1-6; D is uncertain. This CDR3 spans 14 amino acids. The germline V gene has CDR1 MNHEY and CDR2 SMNVEV (reference sequence). The V and J ends lost 3 bases and 9 bases respectively, with 12 bases between them.

J is TRBJ2-7 and V is TRBV27; D is possibly TRBD1 or TRBD2 (5 bases each). CDR3 length: 15 residues. Germline lookup yields CDR1 MNHEY and CDR2 SMNVEV (reference sequence). The germline V and J ends were trimmed by 5 bases and 0 bases, with 14 bases remaining between them. CDR3 coding DNA: TGTGCCAGCAGTCCCGTTTGGGGGAGCTCCTACGAGCAGTACTTC. Residues: CASSPVWGSSYEQYF.

The chain couples TRBV2 to TRBJ1-4; TRBD1 is a possible D gene (5 bases). The CDR3 contains 14 residues. Trimming took 5 bases from V and 1 from J, leaving 8 bases between them. Germline lookup yields CDR1 SNHLY and CDR2 FYNNEI. CDR3 sequence (DNA): TGTGCCAGCAGTACCGACAGAACTAATGAAAAACTGTTTTTT. Amino acid sequence: CASSTDRTNEKLFF.

This chain links TRBV7-9 with TRBJ2-2; D call uncertain. Trimming removed 6 bases at V and 1 base at J, with 9 bases between. The CDR3 extends over 14 amino acids. Germline CDR1 reads SEHNR; CDR2 reads FQNEAQ (reference sequence). The CDR3 DNA is TGTGCCAGCAGTCACACAGTGAACACCGGGGAGCTGTTTTTT. Amino acids: CASSHTVNTGELFF.

A few counts support this clonotype. This chain uses TRBV11-3 with TRBJ2-1; TRBD2 aligns across 9 bases. The V segment lost 5 bases and the J segment 9 bases; nucleotides outside the gene matches: 11. The CDR3 covers 15 residues. The germline V gene has CDR1 SGHNT and CDR2 YENEEA. CDR3 in DNA: TGTGCCAGCAGCCCTAGGGGGACTAGCTATCGTGAGCAGTTCTTC. Protein sequence: CASSPRGTSYREQFF. Complete variable domain (other parts from reference TRBV11-3 and TRBJ2-1): EAGVVQSPRYKIIEKKQPVAFWCNPISGHNTLYWYLQNLGQGPELLIRYENEEAVDDSQLPKDRFSAERLKGVDSTLKIQPAELGDSAVYLCASSPRGTSYREQFFGPGTRLTVL.

The genes are TRBV5-4 and TRBJ2-5, with 12 positions matching TRBD2. The CDR3 sequence is 16 residues long. V shed 1 base, J shed 4 bases, and the junction held 5 bases outside the gene matches. Germline lookup yields CDR1 SGHNT and CDR2 YYREEE (reference sequence). The CDR3 DNA follows: TGTGCCAGCAGCTTGCCGACTAGCGGGGGAGGAGAGACCCAGTACTTC. Its protein product is CASSLPTSGGGETQYF.

This chain joins TRBV12-3 or TRBV12-4 and TRBJ2-6; D is uncertain. V was pared by 5 bases and J by 0 bases, with 11 bases between. The CDR3 covers 16 residues. The CDR3 loop is CASSLGRISGANVLTF. CDR3 nucleotides: TGTGCCAGCAGTCTCGGACGGATCTCTGGGGCCAACGTCCTGACTTTC.

This chain links TRBV6-5 with TRBJ2-2, with D possibly being TRBD1 (6 bases). The CDR3 loop spans 14 amino acids. The V gene's germline CDR1 is MNHEY and CDR2 SVGAGI. Trimming pared 3 bases from V and 6 bases from J, leaving 11 bases between. The CDR3 DNA reads as TGTGCCAGCAGTTATAGGGGGAGTCCCGGGGAGCTGTTTTTT. Amino acid sequence: CASSYRGSPGELFF.

This clonotype was seen more than once but under ten times. V usage is TRBV20-1 and J usage is TRBJ2-5, with D perhaps matching TRBD1 (5 bases). The CDR3 length is 13 residues. Per the germline V gene, CDR1 is DFQATT and CDR2 is SNEGSKA (reference sequence). V lost 3 bases and J lost 5, with 13 bases in between. This chain's CDR3 is CSASPQGPETQYF. CDR3 sequence (DNA): TGCAGTGCTAGTCCCCAGGGCCCGGAGACCCAGTACTTC.

This chain connects TRBV19 to TRBJ1-1, with TRBD1 as a possible D gene (6 bases). This CDR3 comprises 15 residues. CDR1 and CDR2 (germline): LNHDA, SQIVND (reference sequence). V lost 1 base and J 0 bases, leaving 9 bases between the germline ends. DNA for the CDR3: TGTGCCAGTAGTATAGGTGGACAGATGAACACTGAAGCTTTCTTT. Protein product: CASSIGGQMNTEAFF.

This clonotype was seen a few times. The chain is built from TRBV20-1 and TRBJ2-3; 8 bases agree with TRBD2. Trimming took 1 base from V and 4 from J; bases not matched to a gene: 10. Germline-derived CDR1 and CDR2 are DFQATT and SNEGSKA (reference sequence). CDR3 length equals 16 residues. In DNA form, the CDR3 reads TGCAGTGCTAGAGTAAGCGGGACTAGGAGGTCAGATACGCAGTATTTT. Protein sequence: CSARVSGTRRSDTQYF.

This clonotype was seen a handful of times. The rearrangement joins TRBV2 to TRBJ1-4; D not resolved. Germline values: CDR1 SNHLY, CDR2 FYNNEI. This CDR3 is 14 amino acids long. Trimming took 0 bases from V and 10 from J, leaving 12 bases between them. Here the CDR3 DNA reads TGTGCCAGCAGTGAAGCGGATTCTCGGGGAAAACTGTTTTTT. It codes for CASSEADSRGKLFF.

This clonotype showed up just once. This rearrangement joins TRBV20-1 to TRBJ2-3, with 9 bases aligning to TRBD1. The CDR3 consists of 12 residues. V was clipped by 5 bases and J by 11 bases; unmatched bases: 8. In germline, CDR1 is DFQATT, CDR2 SNEGSKA (reference sequence). CDR3 in amino acids: CSALGSGQGQYF. The CDR3 DNA reads as TGCAGTGCTTTAGGGTCGGGACAGGGGCAGTATTTT.

CDR3: CASSPRAVLTDTQYF. The CDR3 nucleotides read TGTGCCAGCAGTCCTAGGGCGGTTCTCACAGATACGCAGTATTTT. The V and J genes are TRBV5-4 and TRBJ2-3; D ambiguous. The CDR3 extends over 15 amino acids. With 5 bases removed from V and 2 bases from J, the gap between germline ends came to 15 bases. The germline V gene encodes CDR1 SGHNT and CDR2 YYREEE (reference sequence). Using reference TRBV5-4 and TRBJ2-3 for the parts outside the CDR3, the full variable domain is ETGVTQSPTHLIKTRGQQVTLRCSSQSGHNTVSWYQQALGQGPQFIFQYYREEENGRGNFPPRFSGLQFPNYSSELNVNALELDDSALYLCASSPRAVLTDTQYFGPGTRLTVL.

In its sample, this clonotype is medium-sized. CDR3 residues: CASSLAAGPVQPQHF. DNA of the CDR3: TGTGCCAGCAGCTTAGCGGCAGGGCCGGTTCAGCCCCAGCATTTT. The genes are TRBV7-8 and TRBJ1-5; possibly TRBD1 for D (5 bases). CDR1 and CDR2 (germline): SGHVS, FQNEAQ. Trimming removed 0 bases at V and 6 bases at J, with 12 bases between. CDR3 length equals 15 residues.

This clonotype was seen a few times. This rearrangement joins TRBV11-3 to TRBJ2-3; D possibly matches TRBD1 or TRBD2 (5 bases each). The V end was cut by 1 base, the J end by 1 base, with 12 bases between. This CDR3 is 16 amino acids long. Germline-derived CDR1 and CDR2 are SGHNT and YENEEA. CDR3 nucleotide sequence: TGTGCCAGCAGCTTAGGAGGGACCGGTCGCACAGATACGCAGTATTTT. Translating gives CASSLGGTGRTDTQYF.

This clonotype was observed a handful of times. The V and J genes are TRBV5-4 and TRBJ2-7; 10 bases are shared with TRBD2. V lost 0 bases and J lost 2; bases outside the gene matches: 2. The CDR3 runs to 15 residues. In germline, CDR1 is SGHNT, CDR2 YYREEE (reference sequence). The CDR3 DNA follows: TGTGCCAGCAGCTTGGGGGGACTAGCGCCCTACGAGCAGTACTTC. Protein product: CASSLGGLAPYEQYF.

This clonotype has a handful of counts. The J gene is TRBJ2-7, the V gene TRBV30; possible D gene TRBD1, 6 bases. The V gene's germline CDR1 is GTSNPN and CDR2 SVGIG (reference sequence). The CDR3 is made up of 13 amino acids. V lost 0 bases to trimming and J lost 3 bases, with 9 bases between them. The CDR3 is CAWSVGQFYEQYF. Here the CDR3 DNA reads TGTGCCTGGAGTGTAGGACAGTTCTACGAGCAGTACTTC.

The J gene is TRBJ2-5, the V gene TRBV6-2 or TRBV6-3; TRBD1 or TRBD2 may be the D gene (5 bases each). The germline V gene has CDR1 MNHEY and CDR2 SVGEGT. V was cut by 6 bases and J by 1 base, with 18 bases left in between. This CDR3 spans 16 amino acids. In nucleotides, the CDR3 is TGTGCCAGCAGCACATGGCAGACTGGGGGCCAAGAGACCCAGTACTTC. Translation gives CASSTWQTGGQETQYF.

The chain couples TRBV6-5 to TRBJ2-3; unclear D gene. Germline lookup yields CDR1 MNHEY and CDR2 SVGAGI. The CDR3 is made up of 16 amino acids. V gave up 2 bases and J gave up 0 bases, with 12 bases separating them. CDR3 amino acids: CASSYGAMLSTDTQYF. For the CDR3, the DNA is TGTGCCAGCAGTTACGGTGCTATGCTTAGCACAGATACGCAGTATTTT.

The chain has TRBV24-1 and TRBJ1-1, with D hard to call. V shed 3 bases and J shed 7 bases, with 8 bases lying between them. Germline lookup yields CDR1 KGHDR and CDR2 SFDVKD. The CDR3 consists of 12 residues. The CDR3 is CATSDNKDEAFF. The CDR3 nucleotides read TGTGCCACCAGTGATAACAAGGATGAAGCTTTCTTT.

This clonotype was picked up a small number of times. The gene calls are TRBV11-2 and TRBJ2-7; D gene unclear. The CDR3 extends over 12 amino acids. Germline V gene sequence: CDR1 SGHAT, CDR2 FQNNGV. Trimming removed 5 bases from V and 7 bases from J, with 12 bases in between. CDR3 bases: TGTGCCAGCAGCCTCCCCTGGCGGGAGCAGTACTTC. This translates into CASSLPWREQYF.

The gene calls are TRBV4-2 and TRBJ1-1, with D possibly matching TRBD1 (5 bases). This CDR3 is built from 14 residues. The V gene lost 0 bases and the J gene lost 10 bases, with 15 bases spanning the gap. CDR1 is LGHNA, CDR2 YNFKEQ, per germline. CDR3 sequence (DNA): TGTGCCAGCAGCCAAGATGGAAGGGTGGGGGTAGCTTTCTTT. It is translated as CASSQDGRVGVAFF.

This chain connects TRBV20-1 to TRBJ1-2; tentatively, D is TRBD1 (5 bases). Looked up from germline, CDR1 is DFQATT and CDR2 is SNEGSKA (reference sequence). Trimming pared 6 bases from V and 5 bases from J, leaving 22 bases between. The CDR3 is made up of 15 amino acids. This CDR3 is CSAIPPGRSMYGYTF. The CDR3 bases are TGCAGTGCAATACCCCCGGGACGAAGTATGTATGGCTACACCTTC.